This TCR beta chain appears in the sequencing data of a study of shared clonotypes between healthy human individuals. The CDR3 loop spans 17 amino acids. V lost 3 bases, J lost 3 bases, and 20 bases lay in between. The table lists this clone with a count of one. Data came from immunoSEQ multiplex PCR; TCRdb stores just in-frame clones and leaves some out. Of about 2.3 million clones listed, approximately 93% are singletons. This clonotype was sampled from a man between 18 and 35 years old in good health. Some clones in this sample may be carry-over from other donors' samples. Material for sequencing was naive CD4+ T cells from PBMCs. Regarding subset: CD45RA+ positively selected. The V and J genes are TRBV23-1 and TRBJ1-1; D is possibly TRBD1 (6 bases). TRBV23-1 carries the ORF label, with uncertain function. As DNA, the CDR3 is TGCGCCAGCAGTCATGTAACGTCGGGGGGCGGGGACACTGAAGCTTTCTTT. Translation gives CASSHVTSGGGDTEAFF.